Given below is one T cell receptor beta chain in context. The germline CDR1 and CDR2 sequences are MDHEN and SYDVKM. V lost 4 bases and J lost 6; bases outside the gene matches: 5. The CDR3 is 13 residues long. This entry is derived from a study of human T cells and chemical hapten exposure. MiXCR, run by TCRdb on the RACE reads, gives a single entry per CDR3 protein. Of approximately 52,000 distinct CDR3 sequences in the sample, roughly a tenth are singletons; the top ten hold 11% to 15%. Time point meaning: pre-sensitization, week 0. The treatment denotes: therapeutic diphenylcyclopropenone sensitization with weekly scalp DPC.

The sample was whole blood, taken in connection with sensitization to the hapten diphenylcyclopropenone (DPC). The TCR was taken from a woman in her forties with alopecia areata. Some clones in this sample may be carry-over from other donors' samples. V is TRBV28 and J is TRBJ1-2; TRBD1 matches at 7 bases. Here the CDR3 DNA reads TGTGCCAGCAGTTCCGCTCAGGGGGATGGCTACACCTTC. Translation: CASSSAQGDGYTF.